What follows are 21 T cell receptor beta chains derived from one specimen sequenced in a study of blood T cell repertoires in COVID-19. Here immunoSEQ multiplex PCR was the method, and the copy in TCRdb shows in-frame clones only, minus some. The sample consists of a few hundred thousand clones, 70% to 90% of them appearing once. The sample comprised peripheral blood. The receptors derive from a woman in her twenties or thirties with COVID-19, enrolled during active disease.

The chain recombines TRBV11-1 with TRBJ2-7; no definite D call. The CDR3 consists of 12 residues. Germline-derived CDR1 and CDR2 are SGHAT and FQDESV (reference sequence). V was shortened by 2 bases and J by 6 bases, with 8 bases between the two germline ends. The CDR3 sequence is CASSLTRVEQYF. CDR3 nucleotides: TGTGCCAGCAGCTTAACTCGAGTCGAGCAGTACTTC.

This chain uses TRBV10-3 with TRBJ2-1, with D possibly TRBD1 on 6 matching bases. This CDR3 region has 18 residues. Germline values: CDR1 ENHRY, CDR2 SYGVKD. V gave up 0 bases and J gave up 8 bases, with 23 bases separating them. In nucleotides, the CDR3 is TGTGCCATCAGTGAGTCAGGGGTCAACCCAGGGGAGAATTATGAGCAGTTCTTC. It encodes CAISESGVNPGENYEQFF.

The rearrangement uses TRBV5-1 and TRBJ1-2; weak D call: TRBD1 (6 bases). Germline CDR1 and CDR2: SGHRS and YFSETQ. CDR3 size: 13 residues. Trimming took off 4 bases at V and 4 bases at J, with 11 bases between the two ends. CDR3 residues: CASSQQGVYGYTF. The DNA for the CDR3 is TGCGCCAGCAGCCAACAGGGCGTCTATGGCTACACCTTC.

The CDR3 reads CASSYPRGAKNTEAFF. The CDR3 bases are TGTGCCAGCAGTTACCCCCGGGGGGCCAAGAACACTGAAGCTTTCTTT. This chain uses TRBV6-2 or TRBV6-3 with TRBJ1-1; a weak D match, TRBD1 (6 bases). Germline V gives CDR1 MNHEY, CDR2 SVGEGT. Trimming stripped 2 bases from V and 1 base from J, with 14 bases between. This CDR3 contains 16 residues.

V is TRBV11-2 and J is TRBJ1-1; TRBD1 might be the D (6 bases). V dropped 3 bases and J dropped 5 bases, with 13 bases sitting between them. CDR3 size: 14 residues. Germline V gene sequence: CDR1 SGHAT, CDR2 FQNNGV. The chain's CDR3 is CASSLYQGLTEAFF. CDR3 sequence (DNA): TGTGCCAGCAGCTTGTATCAGGGGCTAACTGAAGCTTTCTTT.

V usage is TRBV28 and J usage is TRBJ1-5; TRBD1 is a possible D gene (5 bases). The CDR3 runs 14 residues. V lost 3 bases and J 6 bases, leaving 12 bases between the germline ends. CDR1 is MDHEN, CDR2 SYDVKM, per germline. This CDR3 is CASSFRQGIQPQHF. The CDR3 DNA reads as TGTGCCAGCAGTTTCCGGCAGGGCATTCAGCCCCAGCATTTT.

The rearrangement uses TRBV9 and TRBJ1-4; a possible D gene is TRBD1 (6 bases). There are 15 residues in the CDR3. Germline-derived CDR1 and CDR2 are SGDLS and YYNGEE. Trimming pared 0 bases from V and 2 bases from J, leaving 8 bases between. The CDR3 reads CASSVEQGTNEKLFF. As DNA, the CDR3 is TGTGCCAGCAGCGTAGAGCAGGGGACTAATGAAAAACTGTTTTTT. The full variable domain, in which reference TRBV9 and TRBJ1-4 provide the parts outside the CDR3, is DSGVTQTPKHLITATGQRVTLRCSPRSGDLSVYWYQQSLDQGLQFLIQYYNGEERAKGNILERFSAQQFPDLHSELNLSSLELGDSALYFCASSVEQGTNEKLFFGSGTQLSVL.

This rearrangement joins TRBV27 to TRBJ2-7; tentatively, D is TRBD2 (5 bases). Looked up from germline, CDR1 is MNHEY and CDR2 is SMNVEV (reference sequence). V was pared by 10 bases and J by 2 bases, with 18 bases between. CDR3 length: 14 residues. CDR3 protein: CATKKGVSPYEQYV. The DNA for the CDR3 is TGTGCCACCAAAAAGGGAGTGTCCCCCTACGAGCAGTACGTC.

This chain links TRBV6-5 with TRBJ1-1; D unclear. The CDR3 is 16 amino acids. The V gene's germline CDR1 is MNHEY and CDR2 SVGAGI. Trimming took 3 bases from V and 0 from J, leaving 14 bases between them. In nucleotides, the CDR3 is TGTGCCAGCAGTTATCAGGCAGAAGCCCTGAACACTGAAGCTTTCTTT. Protein product: CASSYQAEALNTEAFF.

The chain carries TRBV18 and TRBJ2-2, with a tentative D call TRBD2 (5 bases). The CDR3 is 16 amino acids. CDR1 is KGHSH and CDR2 is LQKENI in the germline V gene. Trimming stripped 1 base from V and 1 base from J, with 10 bases between. CDR3 sequence (DNA): TGTGCCAGCTCACCACTCGGGGTGTTGAACACCGGGGAGCTGTTTTTT. It translates to CASSPLGVLNTGELFF.

The rearrangement joins TRBV11-3 to TRBJ2-1, with TRBD2 matching over 7 bases. J was trimmed by 6 bases and V by 3 bases; bases with no gene match: 5. Per germline, CDR1 SGHNT and CDR2 YENEEA. The length of the CDR3 is 14 residues. This CDR3 reads CASSFAGEINEQFF. In DNA, the CDR3 is TGTGCCAGCAGCTTCGCGGGGGAAATCAATGAGCAGTTCTTC.

The chain recombines TRBV5-1 with TRBJ2-1; 8 bases agree with TRBD2. Germline V gene lookup returns CDR1 SGHRS and CDR2 YFSETQ. V trimming: 0 bases; J trimming: 4 bases; junction bases outside the gene matches: 3. The CDR3 spans 15 residues. The CDR3 here is CASSLGVAGYNEQFF. The CDR3 DNA reads as TGCGCCAGCAGCTTGGGAGTAGCGGGGTACAATGAGCAGTTCTTC.

The rearrangement joins TRBV3-1 (or the pseudogene TRBV3-2) to TRBJ2-3; a possible D gene is TRBD1 (6 bases). V lost 6 bases to trimming and J lost 3 bases, with 10 bases between them. The CDR3 length is 13 residues. Germline CDR1 is LGHDT and CDR2 is YNNKEL (reference sequence). CDR3 coding DNA: TGTGCCAGCAGACAGGGAGTTACAGATACGCAGTATTTT. Its protein product is CASRQGVTDTQYF.

A single count supports this clone. The DNA for the CDR3 is TGTGCCAGCAGCTTGGGGACAGGGGTAGGGGATGAGCAGTTCTTC. Amino acids: CASSLGTGVGDEQFF. V and J are TRBV5-4 and TRBJ2-1; 9 bases are a match to TRBD1. This CDR3 has 15 residues. The V gene's germline CDR1 is SGHNT and CDR2 YYREEE (reference sequence). J lost 8 bases, V lost 0 bases, and 6 bases had no gene match.

This clone was recorded only once. The rearrangement links TRBV6-5 to TRBJ1-4, with 9 bases lining up with TRBD1. The ends lost 6 bases at V and 8 bases at J; junction bases unmatched: 7. CDR3 length: 14 amino acids. Germline CDR1 MNHEY, CDR2 SVGAGI. CDR3 nucleotides: TGTGCCAGCAGCCGCGGGACAGGGTACGAAAAACTGTTTTTT. It yields the protein CASSRGTGYEKLFF.

The rearrangement joins TRBV7-9 to TRBJ1-3; the D gene is possibly TRBD1 (5 bases). CDR1 is SEHNR and CDR2 is FQNEAQ in the germline V gene (reference sequence). The CDR3 has 15 residues. The V and J ends lost 3 bases and 4 bases respectively, with 13 bases between them. CDR3: CASSLGGVSGNTIYF. The CDR3, as DNA: TGTGCCAGCAGCTTGGGAGGGGTGTCGGGAAACACCATATATTTT.

The rearrangement links TRBV7-9 to TRBJ2-2; D remains ambiguous. V dropped 1 base and J dropped 7 bases, with 13 bases sitting between them. CDR3 length equals 15 residues. The germline CDR1 and CDR2 sequences are SEHNR and FQNEAQ (reference sequence). The DNA of the CDR3 is TGTGCCAGCAGCTTAGTAGCCGACGTGATCGGGGAGCTGTTTTTT. This translates into CASSLVADVIGELFF.

The genes are TRBV5-4 and TRBJ1-2; TRBD1 matches at 7 bases. CDR1 SGHNT and CDR2 YYREEE come from the germline V gene (reference sequence). J lost 7 bases, V lost 0 bases, and 6 bases had no gene match. This CDR3 has 14 amino acids. CDR3 sequence reads: CASSLGQGEGGYTF. CDR3 nucleotide sequence: TGTGCCAGCAGCTTGGGACAGGGTGAGGGTGGCTACACCTTC.

The genes are TRBV5-1 and TRBJ2-5; D remains ambiguous. The CDR3 has 14 amino acids. Trimming removed 0 bases at V and 5 bases at J, with 11 bases between. The germline V gene encodes CDR1 SGHRS and CDR2 YFSETQ. The DNA of the CDR3 is TGCGCCAGCAGCTTGGCCCTAAACGAGGAGACCCAGTACTTC. It specifies CASSLALNEETQYF.

The rearrangement joins TRBV11-2 to TRBJ1-2; possible D gene TRBD1, 6 bases. V was pared by 5 bases and J by 8 bases, with 15 bases between. The germline V gene encodes CDR1 SGHAT and CDR2 FQNNGV. This CDR3 spans 13 amino acids. The CDR3 coding sequence is TGTGCCAGCAGCAACTCTACAGGGCGGGGCTACACCTTC. This codes for CASSNSTGRGYTF. Drawing the rest from reference TRBV11-2 and TRBJ1-2, the complete variable domain is EAGVAQSPRYKIIEKRQSVAFWCNPISGHATLYWYQQILGQGPKLLIQFQNNGVVDDSQLPKDRFSAERLKGVDSTLKIQPAKLEDSAVYLCASSNSTGRGYTFGSGTRLTVV.

This clone was counted between two and nine times. This chain connects TRBV6-2 or TRBV6-3 to TRBJ2-2; TRBD1 matches at 10 bases. V lost 2 bases, J lost 4 bases, and 4 bases stayed unmatched. Germline-derived CDR1 and CDR2 are MNHEY and SVGEGT. CDR3 length equals 16 residues. The CDR3 region is CASSYGTGEITGELFF. CDR3 in DNA: TGTGCCAGCAGTTACGGGACAGGGGAGATCACCGGGGAGCTGTTTTTT.